This TCR beta chain came from a study of OX40 agonist ivuxolimab in advanced cancers. This clone is a singleton in its sample. Measured with immunoSEQ multiplex PCR; TCRdb has only the in-frame clones, and not every one. The top ten hold 9.5% to 11% of the sample, which has approximately 77,000 clones, under 95% seen once. CDR3 size: 13 residues. The V gene's germline CDR1 is LGHNT and CDR2 FRNRAP. The sample in question was CD4+ or CD8+ T cells sorted from blood, obtained in a trial of the OX40 agonist ivuxolimab. The source is an adult with an advanced solid tumor such as melanoma, head and neck, liver or kidney cancer. The chain is built from TRBV12-5 and TRBJ2-5, with a weak D call TRBD2 (5 bases). The J call is doubtful: the DNA matches TRBJ2-7 better. DNA of the CDR3: TGTGCTAGTGGTTCGGGATTACACTACGAGCAGTACTTC. Translated, it gives CASGSGLHYEQYF.